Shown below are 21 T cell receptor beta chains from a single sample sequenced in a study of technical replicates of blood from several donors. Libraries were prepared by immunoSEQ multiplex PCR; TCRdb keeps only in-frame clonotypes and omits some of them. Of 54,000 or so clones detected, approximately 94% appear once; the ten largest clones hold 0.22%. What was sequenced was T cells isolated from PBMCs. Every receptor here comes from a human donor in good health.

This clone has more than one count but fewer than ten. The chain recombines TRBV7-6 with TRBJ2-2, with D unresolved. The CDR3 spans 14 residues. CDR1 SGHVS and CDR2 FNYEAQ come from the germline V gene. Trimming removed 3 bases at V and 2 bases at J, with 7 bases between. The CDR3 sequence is CASSFNSNTGELFF. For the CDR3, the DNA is TGTGCCAGCAGCTTCAACAGCAACACCGGGGAGCTGTTTTTT.

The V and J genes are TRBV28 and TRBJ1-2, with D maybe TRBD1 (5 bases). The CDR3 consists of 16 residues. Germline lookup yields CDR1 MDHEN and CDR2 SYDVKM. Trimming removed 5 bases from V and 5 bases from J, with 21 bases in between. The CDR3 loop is CASSTSPGSGGYGYTF. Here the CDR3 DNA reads TGTGCCAGCAGTACCTCCCCGGGGAGTGGGGGGTATGGCTACACCTTC.

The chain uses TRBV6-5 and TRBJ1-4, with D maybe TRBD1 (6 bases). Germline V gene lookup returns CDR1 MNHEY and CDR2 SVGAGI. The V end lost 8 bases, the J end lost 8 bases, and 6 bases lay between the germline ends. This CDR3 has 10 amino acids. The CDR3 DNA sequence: TGTGCCAGCGGGGGCGAAAAACTGTTTTTT. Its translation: CASGGEKLFF.

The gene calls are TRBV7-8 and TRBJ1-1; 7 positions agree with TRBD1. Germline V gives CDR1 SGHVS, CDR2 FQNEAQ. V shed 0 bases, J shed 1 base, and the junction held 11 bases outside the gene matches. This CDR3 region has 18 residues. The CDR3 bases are TGTGCCAGCAGCTTAGCCAGGGGGAGCCTTTTATCGAACACTGAAGCTTTCTTT. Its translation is CASSLARGSLLSNTEAFF.

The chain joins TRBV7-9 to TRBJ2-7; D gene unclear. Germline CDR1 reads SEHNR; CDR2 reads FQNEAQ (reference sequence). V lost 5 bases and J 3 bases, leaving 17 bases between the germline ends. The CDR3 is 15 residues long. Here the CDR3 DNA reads TGTGCCAGCAGCCCCGCCGAGGCACGAAACTACGAGCAGTACTTC. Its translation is CASSPAEARNYEQYF.

The DNA for the CDR3 is TGTGCCAGCTCACCACCGTCCAGGGATGGAAACACCATATATTTT. This translates into CASSPPSRDGNTIYF. The chain links TRBV18 to TRBJ1-3, with D perhaps matching TRBD1 (5 bases). V was cut by 0 bases and J by 3 bases, with 9 bases left in between. Germline CDR1 is KGHSH and CDR2 is LQKENI. The CDR3 totals 15 residues.

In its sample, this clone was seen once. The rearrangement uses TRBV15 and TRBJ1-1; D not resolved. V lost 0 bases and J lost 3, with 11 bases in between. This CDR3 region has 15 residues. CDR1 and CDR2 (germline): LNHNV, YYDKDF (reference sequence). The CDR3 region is CATSRDGLRDTEAFF. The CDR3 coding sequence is TGTGCCACCAGCAGAGATGGACTGAGGGACACTGAAGCTTTCTTT.

CDR3 in amino acids: CASSPSAPGGSYEQYF. CDR3 nucleotide sequence: TGCGCCAGCAGCCCCAGCGCCCCGGGGGGATCCTACGAGCAGTACTTC. The chain uses TRBV5-1 and TRBJ2-7; 7 positions match TRBD2. Germline V gene data show CDR1 as SGHRS and CDR2 as YFSETQ. The CDR3 is 16 amino acids. Unmatched junction bases numbered 11, after V lost 4 bases and J lost 1 base. Full variable domain (outside the CDR3, taken from reference TRBV5-1 and TRBJ2-7): KAGVTQTPRYLIKTRGQQVTLSCSPISGHRSVSWYQQTPGQGLQFLFEYFSETQRNKGNFPGRFSGRQFSNSRSEMNVSTLELGDSALYLCASSPSAPGGSYEQYFGPGTRLTVT.

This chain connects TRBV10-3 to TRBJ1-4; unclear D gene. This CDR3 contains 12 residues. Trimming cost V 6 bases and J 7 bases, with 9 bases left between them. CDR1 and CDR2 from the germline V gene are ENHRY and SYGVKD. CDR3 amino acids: CAIRSEGEKLFF. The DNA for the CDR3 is TGTGCCATCAGGTCGGAGGGTGAAAAACTGTTTTTT.

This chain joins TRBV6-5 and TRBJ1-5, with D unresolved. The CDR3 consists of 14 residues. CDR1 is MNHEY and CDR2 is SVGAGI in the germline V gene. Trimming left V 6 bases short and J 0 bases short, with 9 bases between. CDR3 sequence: CASSPAYSNQPQHF. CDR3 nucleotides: TGTGCCAGCAGCCCCGCCTATAGCAATCAGCCCCAGCATTTT.

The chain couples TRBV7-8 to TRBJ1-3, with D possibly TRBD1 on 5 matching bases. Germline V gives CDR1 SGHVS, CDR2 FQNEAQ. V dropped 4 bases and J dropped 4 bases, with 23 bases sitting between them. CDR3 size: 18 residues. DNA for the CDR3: TGTGCCAGCAGCTGGCGAACAGGCCTAGAGACAATGGGAAACACCATATATTTT. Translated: CASSWRTGLETMGNTIYF.

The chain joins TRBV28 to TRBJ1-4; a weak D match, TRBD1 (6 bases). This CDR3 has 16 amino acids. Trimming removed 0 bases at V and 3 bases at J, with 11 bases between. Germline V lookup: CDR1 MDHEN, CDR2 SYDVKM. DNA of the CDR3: TGTGCCAGCAGTTTATGGGGGGCTGGGGCTAATGAAAAACTGTTTTTT. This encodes CASSLWGAGANEKLFF. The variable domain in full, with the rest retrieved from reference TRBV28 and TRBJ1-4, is DVKVTQSSRYLVKRTGEKVFLECVQDMDHENMFWYRQDPGLGLRLIYFSYDVKMKEKGDIPEGYSVSREKKERFSLILESASTNQTSMYLCASSLWGAGANEKLFFGSGTQLSVL.

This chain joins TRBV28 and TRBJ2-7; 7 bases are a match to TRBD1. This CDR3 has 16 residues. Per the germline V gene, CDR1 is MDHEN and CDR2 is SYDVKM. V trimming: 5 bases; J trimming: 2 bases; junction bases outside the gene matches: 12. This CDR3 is CASSALSQGVTYEQYF. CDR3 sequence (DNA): TGTGCCAGCAGTGCCCTCTCCCAGGGGGTGACCTACGAGCAGTACTTC.

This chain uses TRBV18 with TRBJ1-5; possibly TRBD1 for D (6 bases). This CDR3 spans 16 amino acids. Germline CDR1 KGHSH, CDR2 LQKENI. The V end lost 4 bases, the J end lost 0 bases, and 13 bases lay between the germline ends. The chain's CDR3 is CASSLDRTYSNQPQHF. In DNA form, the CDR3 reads TGTGCCAGCTCACTTGACAGGACCTATAGCAATCAGCCCCAGCATTTT.

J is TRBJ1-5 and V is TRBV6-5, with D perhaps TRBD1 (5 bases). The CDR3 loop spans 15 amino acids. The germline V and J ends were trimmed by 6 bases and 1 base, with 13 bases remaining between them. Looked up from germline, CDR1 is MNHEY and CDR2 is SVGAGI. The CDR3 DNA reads TGTGCCAGCAGACTCCACCGGGGGAGCAATCAGCCCCAGCATTTT. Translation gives CASRLHRGSNQPQHF.

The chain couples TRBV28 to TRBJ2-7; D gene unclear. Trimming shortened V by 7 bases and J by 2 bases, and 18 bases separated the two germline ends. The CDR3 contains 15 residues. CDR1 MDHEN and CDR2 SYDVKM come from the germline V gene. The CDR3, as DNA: TGTGCCAGCACCCCCGTCGGTCTAGGCCCCTACGAGCAGTACTTC. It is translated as CASTPVGLGPYEQYF.

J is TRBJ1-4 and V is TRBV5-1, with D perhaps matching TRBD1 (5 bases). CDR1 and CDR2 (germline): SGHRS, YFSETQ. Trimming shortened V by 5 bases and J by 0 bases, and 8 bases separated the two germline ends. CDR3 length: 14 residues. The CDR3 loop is CASRLTATNEKLFF. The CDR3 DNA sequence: TGCGCCAGCAGGCTGACAGCAACTAATGAAAAACTGTTTTTT.

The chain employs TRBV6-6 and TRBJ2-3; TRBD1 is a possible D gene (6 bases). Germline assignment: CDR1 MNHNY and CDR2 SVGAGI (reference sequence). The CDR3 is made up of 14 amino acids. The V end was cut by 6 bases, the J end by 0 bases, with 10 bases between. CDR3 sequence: CASRNDRSTDTQYF. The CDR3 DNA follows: TGTGCCAGCAGAAACGACAGGAGCACAGATACGCAGTATTTT.

The chain's CDR3 is CASSRGLAGFLRRSNIQYF. CDR3 DNA sequence: TGTGCCAGCAGCAGGGGACTAGCGGGTTTTCTTCGAAGATCTAACATTCAGTACTTC. The chain links TRBV7-8 to TRBJ2-4; 12 bases agree with TRBD2. J was trimmed by 7 bases and V by 5 bases; bases with no gene match: 18. In germline, CDR1 is SGHVS, CDR2 FQNEAQ. This CDR3 contains 19 residues.

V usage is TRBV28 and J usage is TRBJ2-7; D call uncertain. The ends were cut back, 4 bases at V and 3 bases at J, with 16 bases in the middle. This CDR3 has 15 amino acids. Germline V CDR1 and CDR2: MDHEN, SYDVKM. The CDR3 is CASSSEPRTYYEQYF. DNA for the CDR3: TGTGCCAGCAGTTCCGAGCCGCGAACCTACTACGAGCAGTACTTC.

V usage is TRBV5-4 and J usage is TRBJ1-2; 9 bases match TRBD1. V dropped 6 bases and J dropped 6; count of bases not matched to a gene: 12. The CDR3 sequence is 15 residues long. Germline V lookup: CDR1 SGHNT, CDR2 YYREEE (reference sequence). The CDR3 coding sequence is TGTGCCAGCAAATTCCGGGGACAGGGTAAGGATGGCTACACCTTC. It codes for CASKFRGQGKDGYTF.